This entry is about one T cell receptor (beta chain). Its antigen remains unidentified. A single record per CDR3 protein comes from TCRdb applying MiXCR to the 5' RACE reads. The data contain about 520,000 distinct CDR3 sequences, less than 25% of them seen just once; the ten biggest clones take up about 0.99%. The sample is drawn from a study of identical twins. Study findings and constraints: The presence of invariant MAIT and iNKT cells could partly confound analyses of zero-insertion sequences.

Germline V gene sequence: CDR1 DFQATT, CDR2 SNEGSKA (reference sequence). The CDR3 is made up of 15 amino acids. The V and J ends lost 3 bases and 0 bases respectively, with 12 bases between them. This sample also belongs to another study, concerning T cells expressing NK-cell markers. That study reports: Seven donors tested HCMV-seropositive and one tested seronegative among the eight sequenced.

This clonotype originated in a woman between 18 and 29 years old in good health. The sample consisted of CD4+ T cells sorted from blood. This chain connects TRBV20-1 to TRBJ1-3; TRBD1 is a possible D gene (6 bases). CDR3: CSARQTGHSGNTIYF. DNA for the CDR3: TGCAGTGCTAGGCAGACAGGCCACTCTGGAAACACCATATATTTT.